This paragraph covers one T cell receptor (beta chain) sequence. A single record per CDR3 protein comes from TCRdb applying MiXCR to the 5' RACE reads. Counted here are about 690,000 distinct CDR3 sequences, 21% occurring once; the ten biggest clones make up roughly 4%. These data are taken from a study of identical twins. Another study also made use of these data, one on T cells expressing NK-cell markers.

The sequencing input was PBMCs. The TCR originated in a young woman in good health.

This CDR3 reads CASSFGGIQYEAFF. CDR3 coding DNA: TGTGCCAGCAGTTTCGGTGGAATACAGTATGAAGCTTTCTTT. This chain uses TRBV27 with TRBJ1-1; D is ambiguous. This CDR3 is 14 amino acids long. Trimming pared 3 bases from V and 7 bases from J, leaving 15 bases between. CDR1 MNHEY and CDR2 SMNVEV come from the germline V gene (reference sequence).